The source of this T cell receptor (beta chain) is a study of CDR3 diversity in severe acne. This clonotype was detected only once. In TCRdb, the PCR reads were re-called with MiXCR into one record per CDR3 protein. Of some 85,000 distinct CDR3 sequences listed, roughly 49% are singletons. Germline V CDR1 and CDR2: WSHSY, SAAADI. The trim removed 6 bases at V and 1 base at J, leaving 4 bases unmatched. The CDR3 spans 14 residues. The source material was blood. This sequence was found in a male donor with severe acne vulgaris. The V gene is TRBV10-2, the J gene TRBJ2-7; 9 bases map to TRBD1. The CDR3: CASRTGTGSYEQYF. The CDR3 region has the DNA TGCGCCAGCAGGACCGGGACAGGGTCCTACGAGCAGTACTTC.